This T cell receptor beta chain came from a study of cytomegalovirus exposure and HLA in healthy donors. This CDR3 is 13 amino acids long. From germline, CDR1 is MNHNS and CDR2 SASEGT. Trimming cost V 4 bases and J 6 bases, with 12 bases left between them. Use of 60 Vbeta and 13 Jbeta primers characterized the PCR. TCRdb's copy holds only in-frame clones and misses some; the assay was immunoSEQ multiplex PCR. The sample records roughly 190,000 clones, roughly 86% being singletons. Sequencing used PBMCs. J is TRBJ1-1 and V is TRBV6-1; TRBD1 might be the D (6 bases). This receptor was obtained from a woman between 18 and 29 years old in good health and CMV-seronegative. Here the CDR3 DNA reads TGTGCCAGCAGTGCACAGGGTTTCGCTGAAGCTTTCTTT. Protein sequence: CASSAQGFAEAFF.